A selection of T cell receptor beta chains follows, all from one sample in a study of identical twins. Each CDR3 protein is one row after TCRdb ran MiXCR on the 5' RACE reads. Altogether under 400,000 distinct CDR3 sequences are present, approximately 8.8% being singletons, with the ten largest covering roughly 9%. Specimen: naive T cells sorted from blood. The origin of the receptors is a woman between 50 and 59 years old in good health. Each CDR3 is given with its conserved first and last residue. Each record gives: J gene, clone size, D gene, V gene, CDR3 protein, CDR3 DNA. The D gene is left open where the match is weak. Some rows mark clone size as missing; the rest say once, few, many or name a class of expanded clone.

TRBJ2-1	many	.	TRBV7-9	CASSFPGTDPYNEQFF	TGTGCCAGCAGCTTCCCCGGGACTGACCCCTACAATGAGCAGTTCTTC
TRBJ1-5	few	TRBD1	TRBV20-1	CSAKGQGGSQPQHF	TGCAGTGCTAAGGGACAGGGAGGAAGTCAGCCCCAGCATTTT
TRBJ2-3	many	.	TRBV5-1	CASRIASTDTQYF	TGCGCCAGCAGGATTGCAAGCACAGATACGCAGTATTTT
TRBJ1-1	few	.	TRBV5-1	CASSSAGTVNTEAFF	TGCGCCAGCAGCTCCGCCGGGACGGTGAACACTGAAGCTTTCTTT
TRBJ1-2	.	.	TRBV29-1	CSVDAPGTGGYTF	TGCAGCGTTGATGCACCGGGGACCGGTGGCTACACCTTC
TRBJ2-7	many	TRBD2	TRBV20-1	CSARDPHGLAPYEQYF	TGCAGTGCTAGGGATCCGCACGGACTAGCACCCTACGAGCAGTACTTC
TRBJ2-2	many	TRBD1	TRBV6-2/TRBV6-3	CASSLDRATGELFF	TGTGCCAGCAGCTTGGACAGGGCCACCGGGGAGCTGTTTTTT
TRBJ2-4	many	TRBD1	TRBV4-1	CASSYNRGQGTKNIQYF	TGCGCCAGCAGCTACAACAGGGGGCAGGGGACCAAAAACATTCAGTACTTC
TRBJ1-1	many	.	TRBV11-2	CASSSLVWNTEAFF	TGTGCCAGCAGCTCGTTGGTTTGGAACACTGAAGCTTTCTTT
TRBJ2-1	few	.	TRBV3-1	CASSPRGTEQFF	TGTGCCAGCAGCCCTCGGGGGACTGAGCAGTTCTTC
TRBJ1-6	few	.	TRBV14	CASSLMGGSYNSPLHF	TGTGCCAGCAGCCTCATGGGGGGCTCCTATAATTCACCCCTCCACTTT